The T cell receptor beta chain under discussion was sequenced for a study of metastatic and nonmetastatic thyroid tumors (dated by TCRdb to about 2020). With respect to the entire study: Repertoires from peripheral blood and from tumor or nodule tissue samples of malignant and benign thyroid patients were compared.

Summary of the overall study and its limitations: TCR beta diversity was reported as significantly higher in malignant tumors than in benign nodules, in both blood and tumor samples.

A word on this clone: It has no known antigen specificity. No much larger clonotype is one base removed from it; base qualities were not supplied.

Library construction relied on PCR. Sequencing was performed on an Illumina HiSeq 4000. High-throughput sequencing was used to profile the CDR3 region of the TCR beta-chain in every patient. Per the authors' processing: The researchers built a classifier to tell apart papillary thyroid cancer patients with distant metastasis, based on CDR3 differences among clinicopathological groups. To measure repertoire diversity the researchers used the Shannon index, while the Morisita-Horn index served to gauge how similar the tumor and blood repertoires were. Starting from the raw public reads, TCRdb applied fastp trimming at Q25, assembled clones with MiXCR and retained in-frame beta chains. The V and J calls here are based on TCRdb, not the publication. Counted in this sample were 30,000 to 40,000 clones; approximately 19% of them appeared once. The top ten hold about 16% of the sample. None of the patients had been given any treatment before thyroid surgery. The study retrospectively analysed patient clinical samples collected from the early 2010s to the late 2010s using T-cell receptor beta sequencing.

From cysteine to phenylalanine, the CDR3 is 14 amino acids long. Of the read, only the CDR3 DNA is kept; its 42 bases are in frame from base 1. Relative to germline, V is 7 bases shorter and J is 5 bases shorter, with 14 bases between their ends. The sequenced sample was blood. This sequence originates from a female donor with papillary thyroid cancer or a benign thyroid nodule (not recorded which). Some clones in this sample may be carry-over from other donors' samples. The V and J segments used are TRBV12-3 or TRBV12-4 and TRBJ2-2; a weak D assignment points to TRBD1 (5 bases agree). The CDR3 here reads CASTPQGRTGELFF. The DNA sequence follows: TGTGCCAGCACCCCGCAGGGTAGGACCGGGGAGCTGTTTTTT.